Following are 31 T cell receptor beta chains from one sample sequenced in a study of regulatory T cells in long-lasting Graves disease. Time point denoted: newly diagnosed GD, antithyroid drugs for less than 3 months. After RNA was extracted from PBMCs, the TCR library was made from it. Construction of TCR beta libraries relied on iRepertoire HTBI primers and on Arm-PCR targeting CDR3 regions. In TCRdb, the multiplex PCR reads were re-called with MiXCR into one record per CDR3 protein. Found here are 450,000 to 600,000 distinct CDR3 sequences, roughly 15% of them singletons; the top ten hold 12%. These same data were also listed under a study on T cells in Graves' hyperthyroidism and ophthalmopathy.

This material consisted of peripheral blood mononuclear cells (PBMCs), taken at new diagnosis, from a patient treated with antithyroid drugs. These receptors all come from a man aged 35 to 55 with Graves disease.

This clonotype was detected ten times or more. The junction shows a germline mismatch at one end, possibly a read error. V is TRBV30 and J is TRBJ1-1; tentative D call: TRBD1 (5 bases). Germline V gene data show CDR1 as GTSNPN and CDR2 as SVGIG (reference sequence). The CDR3 runs 13 residues. For the CDR3, the DNA is TGTGCCTGGAGTGTACACAGGAACGCTGAAGCTTTCTTT. It encodes CAWSVHRNAEAFF. Full variable domain (missing parts from reference TRBV30 and TRBJ1-1): SQTIHQWPATLVQPVGSPLSLECTVEGTSNPNLYWYRQAAGRGLQLLFYSVGIGQISSEVPQNLSASRPQDRQFILSSKKLLLSDSGFYLCAWSVHRNAEAFFGQGTRLTVV.

This clonotype was seen ten or more times. The rearrangement uses TRBV7-3 and TRBJ2-5; 9 bases are a match to TRBD2. Per germline, CDR1 SGHTA and CDR2 FQGTGA. The ends lost 5 bases at V and 5 bases at J; junction bases unmatched: 9. CDR3 size: 15 residues. The CDR3 here is CASSPRAGGGETQYF. Here the CDR3 DNA reads TGTGCCAGCAGCCCCCGAGCGGGAGGAGGGGAGACCCAGTACTTC.

The table lists this clonotype with many counts. The V call is TRBV28, the J call TRBJ1-1; unclear D gene. The CDR3 covers 16 residues. CDR1 and CDR2 (germline): MDHEN, SYDVKM. The V gene lost 7 bases and the J gene lost 10 bases, with 28 bases spanning the gap. The CDR3 DNA reads TGTGCCAGCACCACTACGGGGTATCAGGCTCGGCGTGGAGCTTTCTTT. Translated, it gives CASTTTGYQARRGAFF.

The chain combines TRBV5-6 with TRBJ1-6, with 7 nucleotides matching TRBD1. CDR1 and CDR2 from the germline V gene are SGHDT and YYEEEE. Losses at the gene ends were 4 bases for V and 7 bases for J; bases not matched to a gene: 8. The CDR3 length is 15 residues. CDR3 in amino acids: CASSPRTGWNSPLHF. The CDR3 bases are TGTGCCAGCAGCCCCCGGACAGGTTGGAATTCACCCCTCCACTTT.

This clonotype was recorded many times. V and J are TRBV28 and TRBJ1-3, with D hard to call. V was clipped by 5 bases and J by 3 bases, with 17 bases between them. CDR1 MDHEN and CDR2 SYDVKM come from the germline V gene. The CDR3 is 16 residues long. The CDR3 reads CASSPHMGAGGNTIYF. The CDR3 DNA is TGTGCCAGCAGTCCCCACATGGGCGCGGGTGGAAACACCATATATTTT.

This clonotype came up many times. The V gene is TRBV7-9, the J gene TRBJ1-2, with D possibly matching TRBD1 (6 bases). The germline V gene has CDR1 SEHNR and CDR2 FQNEAQ (reference sequence). CDR3 length: 16 amino acids. V lost 7 bases, J lost 1 base, and 19 bases lay in between. The chain's CDR3 is CASTTGGRQVNYGYTF. The CDR3 DNA reads as TGTGCCAGCACGACGGGGGGACGACAGGTTAACTATGGCTACACCTTC.

This clonotype was seen at least ten times. This rearrangement joins TRBV28 to TRBJ2-3; 7 bases line up with TRBD1. Trimming removed 6 bases from V and 3 bases from J; junction bases left unmatched: 9. This CDR3 comprises 15 residues. Germline CDR1 is MDHEN and CDR2 is SYDVKM. CDR3 DNA: TGTGCCAGCAGCTTCTCAGGGGGTGGGACAGATACGCAGTATTTT. Protein product: CASSFSGGGTDTQYF.

This clonotype was observed many times. V gene TRBV6-2 or TRBV6-3 combines with J gene TRBJ2-3, with D perhaps being TRBD1 or TRBD2 (5 bases each). Germline CDR1 is MNHEY and CDR2 is SVGEGT. V lost 2 bases and J 5 bases, leaving 11 bases between the germline ends. The CDR3 extends over 14 amino acids. The chain's CDR3 is CASSYGDLVDTQYF. The CDR3 nucleotides are TGTGCCAGCAGTTACGGGGACCTGGTAGATACGCAGTATTTT.

This clonotype was observed a single time. The chain is built from TRBV5-1 and TRBJ2-1, with 8 bases that match TRBD1. V was clipped by 4 bases and J by 6 bases; unmatched bases: 6. The germline CDR1 and CDR2 sequences are SGHRS and YFSETQ. This CDR3 spans 14 amino acids. The CDR3 DNA reads as TGCGCCAGCAGCCTCGGGACAGGTACCAATGAGCAGTTCTTC. It translates to CASSLGTGTNEQFF.

Worth noting for this clonotype: A much larger clone lies one base from this, so it may be a read error. The chain is built from TRBV7-2 and TRBJ2-3; D may correspond to TRBD1 or TRBD2 (6 bases each). Trimming shortened V by 1 base and J by 2 bases, and 13 bases separated the two germline ends. The CDR3 runs to 16 residues. The germline V gene encodes CDR1 SGHTA and CDR2 FQGNSA. The CDR3 here is CASSLGGASYTDTQYF. DNA for the CDR3: TGTGCCAGCAGCTTAGGGGGGGCCTCTTACACAGATACGCAGTATTTT.

This clonotype was counted between two and nine times. The chain has TRBV28 and TRBJ1-1; D is ambiguous. This CDR3 spans 13 amino acids. CDR1 is MDHEN, CDR2 SYDVKM, per germline. V lost 7 bases and J lost 6, with 15 bases in between. CDR3 amino acids: CASIGRPASEAFF. Here the CDR3 DNA reads TGTGCCAGCATAGGACGGCCCGCATCTGAAGCTTTCTTT.

This clonotype was counted many times. This chain connects TRBV28 to TRBJ2-7; D gene ambiguous. Trimming removed 2 bases from V and 4 bases from J, with 12 bases in between. The germline V gene encodes CDR1 MDHEN and CDR2 SYDVKM. This CDR3 has 14 amino acids. The CDR3 loop is CASSLARILYEQYF. The CDR3 coding sequence is TGTGCCAGCAGTTTAGCAAGGATTCTATACGAGCAGTACTTC.

Details on this clonotype: With a much larger clone just one base away, this may be a read error. The genes are TRBV7-9 and TRBJ2-3, with 8 bases aligning to TRBD2. The closer fit of TRBJ2-7 to the DNA end suggests the J call may be wrong. Germline V gene lookup returns CDR1 SEHNR and CDR2 FQNEAQ (reference sequence). There are 17 residues in the CDR3. The DNA of the CDR3 is TGTGCCAGCAGCCTCAAGGGGTCTAGCGGGCCTTACAATGAGCAGTACTTC. Amino acid sequence: CASSLKGSSGPYNEQYF.

This clonotype was recorded at least ten times. The chain links TRBV6-1 to TRBJ2-1; the match to TRBD2 covers 9 bases. CDR1 is MNHNS and CDR2 is SASEGT in the germline V gene. Unmatched junction bases numbered 8, after V lost 7 bases and J lost 4 bases. This CDR3 is built from 15 residues. CDR3 in DNA: TGTGCCAGCACTAAGACTAGCGGAGATTACAATGAGCAGTTCTTC. This encodes CASTKTSGDYNEQFF.

This clonotype was observed a handful of times. The rearrangement links TRBV20-1 to TRBJ1-1; the D is unclear. The CDR3 consists of 11 residues. In germline, CDR1 is DFQATT, CDR2 SNEGSKA (reference sequence). The germline V and J ends were trimmed by 5 bases and 7 bases, with 11 bases remaining between them. The CDR3 nucleotides read TGCAGTGCTTACCGGACCCTTGAAGCTTTCTTT. This gives the protein CSAYRTLEAFF.

This clonotype was recorded a few times. The chain combines TRBV6-2 or TRBV6-3 with TRBJ2-1, with D possibly matching TRBD2 (6 bases). This CDR3 is built from 12 residues. Per the germline V gene, CDR1 is MNHEY and CDR2 is SVGEGT. Trimming removed 2 bases at V and 12 bases at J, with 11 bases between. The CDR3 region has the DNA TGTGCCAGCAGTTACACCAACGGGGGGCAGTTCTTC. It specifies CASSYTNGGQFF.

This clonotype has at least ten counts. The rearrangement uses TRBV7-3 and TRBJ2-7; no definite D call. Germline CDR1 SGHTA, CDR2 FQGTGA. The V gene lost 0 bases and the J gene lost 3 bases, with 15 bases spanning the gap. This CDR3 region has 16 residues. CDR3 sequence reads: CASSLTRSAPCYEQYF. In DNA form, the CDR3 reads TGTGCCAGCAGCTTAACCCGTAGTGCCCCATGCTACGAGCAGTACTTC.

A note on this clonotype: The conserved closing phenylalanine or tryptophan is absent in this CDR3, likely reflecting a read error. The V and J genes are TRBV30 and TRBJ2-5; D is perhaps TRBD2 (5 bases). CDR1 GTSNPN and CDR2 SVGIG come from the germline V gene (reference sequence). There are 13 residues in the CDR3. Trimming removed 0 bases at V and 8 bases at J, with 13 bases between. Written as DNA, the CDR3 is TGTGCCTGGAGTGTACGCGGAGGAGAAACCCAGTACCTC. Protein: CAWSVRGGETQYL.

This rearrangement joins TRBV20-1 to TRBJ1-5; D may be TRBD1 (5 bases). The germline V gene encodes CDR1 DFQATT and CDR2 SNEGSKA (reference sequence). CDR3 length: 13 amino acids. V gave up 0 bases and J gave up 7 bases, with 10 bases separating them. CDR3 sequence reads: CSAREGADQPQHF. Written as DNA, the CDR3 is TGCAGTGCTAGAGAAGGGGCCGACCAGCCCCAGCATTTT.

V is TRBV7-8 and J is TRBJ2-7, with TRBD2 matching over 14 bases. Per the germline V gene, CDR1 is SGHVS and CDR2 is FQNEAQ. V was clipped by 5 bases and J by 3 bases; unmatched bases: 3. The CDR3 is 15 amino acids. In DNA, the CDR3 is TGTGCCAGCAGCATGGGACTAGCGGGAGACTACGAGCAGTACTTC. This gives the protein CASSMGLAGDYEQYF.

This clonotype was seen more than once but under ten times. The CDR3 loop is CSVVPRQGAFF. The DNA for the CDR3 is TGCAGCGTTGTCCCCCGACAGGGTGCTTTCTTT. The chain links TRBV29-1 to TRBJ1-1; 7 positions agree with TRBD1. Germline assignment: CDR1 SQVTM and CDR2 ANQGSEA. The V and J ends lost 4 bases and 11 bases, in that order; junction bases with no gene match: 7. The length of the CDR3 is 11 residues. The full variable domain, rest sourced from reference TRBV29-1 and TRBJ1-1, is SAVISQKPSRDICQRGTSLTIQCQVDSQVTMMFWYRQQPGQSLTLIATANQGSEATYESGFVIDKFPISRPNLTFSTLTVSNMSPEDSSIYLCSVVPRQGAFFGQGTRLTVV.

Many counts were recorded for this clonotype. This chain uses TRBV12-3 or TRBV12-4 with TRBJ1-5, with unresolved D. This CDR3 region has 15 residues. V was trimmed by 4 bases and J by 0 bases, leaving 10 bases between them. The CDR3 DNA is TGTGCCAGCAGTTCCCGAGGTATTAGCAATCAGCCCCAGCATTTT. This gives the protein CASSSRGISNQPQHF.

In this sample, this clonotype turned up many times. The chain couples TRBV20-1 to TRBJ1-1; D might be TRBD1 (5 bases). In germline, CDR1 is DFQATT, CDR2 SNEGSKA (reference sequence). The CDR3 runs 13 residues. Between the trimmed V and J ends, which lost 6 bases and 0 bases, there was a span of 11 bases. CDR3 nucleotides: TGCAGTGCCATGGGACCCATGAACACTGAAGCTTTCTTT. Protein sequence: CSAMGPMNTEAFF.

A few counts support this clonotype. This sequence joins TRBV6-9 and TRBJ1-1, with 10 positions matching TRBD1. The CDR3 totals 16 residues. Germline V CDR1 and CDR2: MNHGY, SVAAGI. V gave up 3 bases and J gave up 5 bases; unmatched junction bases: 9. Here the CDR3 reads CASSYLMVGQGTEAFF. CDR3 in DNA: TGTGCCAGCAGTTACCTGATGGTGGGACAGGGGACTGAAGCTTTCTTT.

The gene calls are TRBV5-1 and TRBJ2-2; no firm D call. Germline V gene data show CDR1 as SGHRS and CDR2 as YFSETQ. Deletions cut 0 bases from V and 1 base from J, with 7 bases between. The CDR3 loop spans 15 amino acids. The CDR3 region has the DNA TGCGCCAGCAGCTTGGGATACCAGAACACCGGGGAGCTGTTTTTT. Protein: CASSLGYQNTGELFF.

This clonotype was counted at least ten times. This sequence joins TRBV7-9 and TRBJ2-2; possible D gene TRBD2, 5 bases. Between the trimmed V and J ends, which lost 7 bases and 0 bases, there was a span of 9 bases. This CDR3 spans 14 amino acids. Germline V CDR1 and CDR2: SEHNR, FQNEAQ (reference sequence). In nucleotides, the CDR3 is TGTGCCAGCACCCGGGATCCGAACACCGGGGAGCTGTTTTTT. Its protein product is CASTRDPNTGELFF.

The rearrangement links TRBV5-5 to TRBJ2-7, with D uncertain. Germline V gene lookup returns CDR1 SGHKS and CDR2 YYEKEE (reference sequence). The CDR3 totals 15 residues. The V gene lost 0 bases and the J gene lost 1 base, with 11 bases spanning the gap. CDR3 in amino acids: CASSLELGLSYEQYF. The DNA for the CDR3 is TGTGCCAGCAGCTTGGAGTTAGGGCTATCCTACGAGCAGTACTTC.

This clonotype was seen many times. The rearrangement links TRBV3-1 to TRBJ2-7; no clear D gene. Germline lookup yields CDR1 LGHDT and CDR2 YNNKEL (reference sequence). V was pared by 4 bases and J by 2 bases, with 12 bases between. The CDR3 covers 14 residues. The chain's CDR3 is CASSLPGATYEQYF. Written as DNA, the CDR3 is TGTGCCAGCAGCCTACCCGGTGCCACCTACGAGCAGTACTTC.

This clonotype showed up just a few times. The CDR3 DNA is TGTGCCACCAGTGCCGGAGATACGCAGTATTTT. Protein: CATSAGDTQYF. The chain uses TRBV24-1 and TRBJ2-3; D remains ambiguous. The V gene lost 5 bases and the J gene lost 5 bases, with 4 bases spanning the gap. Per germline, CDR1 KGHDR and CDR2 SFDVKD. The CDR3 is made up of 11 amino acids.

This clonotype was counted ten times or more. In DNA form, the CDR3 reads TGTGCCAGCAGCTGGGGGACAGTCTACGAGCAGTACTTC. It specifies CASSWGTVYEQYF. The genes are TRBV5-8 and TRBJ2-7; 7 bases match TRBD1. The CDR3 contains 13 residues. After removal of 3 bases from V and 3 bases from J, the junction contained 3 bases not matched to a gene. Germline V CDR1 and CDR2: SGHTS, YDEGEE.

This clonotype has at least ten counts. V gene TRBV28 combines with J gene TRBJ2-1, with D perhaps TRBD1 (6 bases). The CDR3 extends over 17 amino acids. Trimming removed 2 bases at V and 0 bases at J, with 14 bases between. Per germline, CDR1 MDHEN and CDR2 SYDVKM. This CDR3 reads CASSLEAGVGSYNEQFF. DNA of the CDR3: TGTGCCAGCAGTTTAGAGGCAGGGGTCGGCTCCTACAATGAGCAGTTCTTC.